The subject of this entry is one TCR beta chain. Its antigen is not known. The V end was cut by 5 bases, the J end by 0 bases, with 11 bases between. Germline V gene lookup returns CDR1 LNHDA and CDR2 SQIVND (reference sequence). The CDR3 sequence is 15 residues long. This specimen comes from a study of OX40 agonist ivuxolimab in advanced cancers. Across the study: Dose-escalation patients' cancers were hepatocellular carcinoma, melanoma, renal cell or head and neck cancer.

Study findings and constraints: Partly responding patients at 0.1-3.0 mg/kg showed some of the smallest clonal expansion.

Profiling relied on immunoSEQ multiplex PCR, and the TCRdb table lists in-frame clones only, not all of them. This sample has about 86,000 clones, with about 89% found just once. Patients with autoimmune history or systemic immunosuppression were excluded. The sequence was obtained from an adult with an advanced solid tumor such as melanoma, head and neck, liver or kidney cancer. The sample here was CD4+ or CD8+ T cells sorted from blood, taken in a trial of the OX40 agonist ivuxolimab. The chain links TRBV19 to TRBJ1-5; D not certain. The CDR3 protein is CASSGSDGSNQPQHF. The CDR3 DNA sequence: TGTGCCAGTAGTGGTTCAGACGGTAGCAATCAGCCCCAGCATTTT. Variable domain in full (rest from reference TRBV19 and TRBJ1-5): DGGITQSPKYLFRKEGQNVTLSCEQNLNHDAMYWYRQDPGQGLRLIYYSQIVNDFQKGDIAEGYSVSREKKESFPLTVTSAQKNPTAFYLCASSGSDGSNQPQHFGDGTRLSIL.